Each of the 4 T cell receptor beta chains below was sequenced from the same sample in a study of cytomegalovirus exposure and HLA in healthy donors. Amplification used 60 Vbeta primers and 13 Jbeta primers. Sequencing was performed with immunoSEQ multiplex PCR; in TCRdb, only in-frame clones are kept and a portion is missing. The sample records 120,000 to 150,000 clones, 60% to 85% being singletons. The sample consisted of PBMCs. These receptors were obtained from a woman in her thirties or forties in good health and CMV-seropositive.

The chain carries TRBV11-2 and TRBJ1-1, with 8 bases fitting TRBD1. Germline V lookup: CDR1 SGHAT, CDR2 FQNNGV. After removal of 7 bases from V and 5 bases from J, the junction contained 9 bases not matched to a gene. The CDR3 length is 14 residues. CDR3 DNA: TGTGCCAGCATCGGACAGGGCCGGGGGACTGAAGCTTTCTTT. Translating it yields CASIGQGRGTEAFF.

The chain couples TRBV5-6 to TRBJ1-2, with 9 bases aligning to TRBD1. Germline V gene data show CDR1 as SGHDT and CDR2 as YYEEEE. The CDR3 length is 14 residues. The V and J ends lost 4 bases and 4 bases, in that order; junction bases with no gene match: 5. The CDR3 protein is CASSSDRGGYGYTF. CDR3 nucleotides: TGTGCCAGCAGCAGTGACAGGGGGGGCTATGGCTACACCTTC. Drawing the rest from reference TRBV5-6 and TRBJ1-2, the complete variable domain is DAGVTQSPTHLIKTRGQQVTLRCSPKSGHDTVSWYQQALGQGPQFIFQYYEEEERQRGNFPDRFSGHQFPNYSSELNVNALLLGDSALYLCASSSDRGGYGYTFGSGTRLTVV.

The chain recombines TRBV6-4 with TRBJ1-1, with D possibly being TRBD1 (5 bases). Germline CDR1 is MRHNA and CDR2 is SNTAGT. Trimming shortened V by 6 bases and J by 3 bases, and 14 bases separated the two germline ends. There are 14 residues in the CDR3. CDR3 nucleotides: TGTGCCAGCAGGAAAGACAGTGCTTACACTGAAGCTTTCTTT. The encoded protein is CASRKDSAYTEAFF.

V gene TRBV10-3 combines with J gene TRBJ1-2; TRBD1 aligns across 7 bases. J gave up 6 bases and V 4 bases, and 8 bases lay outside the gene matches. Germline CDR1 is ENHRY and CDR2 is SYGVKD. This CDR3 has 14 amino acids. CDR3 coding DNA: TGTGCCATCAGTGCAAGGGGGCCTTTGGATGGCTACACCTTC. This codes for CAISARGPLDGYTF.